This T cell receptor (beta chain) emerged from a study of blood T cell repertoires in COVID-19. Study information: Spain, Italy and the United States supplied samples that represented acute and convalescent COVID-19.

Under the authors' procedure: Using reference gene primer amplification, nucleated cell counts were estimated. Produced via immunoSEQ multiplex PCR; TCRdb's table is partial and in-frame only. The D gene and trimming were derived from the DNA, and the V and J assignments and clone size from that table. Of 270,000 or so clones listed, approximately 91% are singletons. Individuals drawn from 20 to 25 US areas were roughly 18 to 95 years old. Participants' own reports of clinical history determined their cohort assignment. What was sequenced was PBMCs or T cells enriched from blood (not recorded which). The sequence derives from a woman aged 40 to 49 with acute COVID-19.

The CDR3 reads CASSRKQSYEQYF. The CDR3 nucleotides are TGTGCCAGCAGCAGAAAACAGTCCTACGAGCAGTACTTC. The rearrangement joins TRBV14 to TRBJ2-7, with D hard to call. CDR1 is SGHDN, CDR2 FVKESK, per germline. Trimming left V 5 bases short and J 1 base short, with 9 bases between. The CDR3 is 13 residues long.